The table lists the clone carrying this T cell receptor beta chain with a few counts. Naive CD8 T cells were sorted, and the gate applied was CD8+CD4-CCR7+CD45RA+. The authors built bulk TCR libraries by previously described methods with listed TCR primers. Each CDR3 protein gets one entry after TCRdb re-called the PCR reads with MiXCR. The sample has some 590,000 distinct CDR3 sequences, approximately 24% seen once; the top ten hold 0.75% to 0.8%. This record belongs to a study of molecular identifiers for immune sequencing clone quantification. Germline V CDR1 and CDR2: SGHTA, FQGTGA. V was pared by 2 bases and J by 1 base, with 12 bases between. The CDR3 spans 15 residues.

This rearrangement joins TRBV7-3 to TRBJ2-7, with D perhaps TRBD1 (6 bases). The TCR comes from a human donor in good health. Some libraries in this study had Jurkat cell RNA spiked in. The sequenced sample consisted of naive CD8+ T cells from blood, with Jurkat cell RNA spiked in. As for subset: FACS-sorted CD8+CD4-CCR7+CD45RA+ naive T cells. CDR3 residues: CASSLGERGSYEQYF. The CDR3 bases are TGTGCCAGCAGCTTAGGGGAGAGGGGGTCCTACGAGCAGTACTTC.